The 10 T cell receptor beta chains given below trace back to one sample, sequenced in a study of blood T cells in healthy people across ages. Primers used in a second PCR of about 7 to 12 cycles were a sample-barcoded 5' primer and a J-beta primer mix. TCRdb used MiXCR to reprocess the 5' RACE reads, holding one entry per CDR3 protein. The sample lists 1.5 million to 2 million distinct CDR3 sequences; about 49% were seen once. The sample was blood. These receptor sequences come from a woman in her thirties or forties in good health.

The V and J genes are TRBV6-6 and TRBJ1-5; possibly TRBD1 for D (5 bases). The ends were cut back, 4 bases at V and 7 bases at J, with 14 bases in the middle. The germline V gene has CDR1 MNHNY and CDR2 SVGAGI (reference sequence). The CDR3 contains 14 residues. CDR3 protein: CASSSQVGDQPQHF. CDR3 bases: TGTGCCAGCAGTTCGCAAGTTGGGGACCAGCCCCAGCATTTT.

This clonotype was seen only a few times. V usage is TRBV20-1 and J usage is TRBJ1-2; a possible D gene is TRBD1 (6 bases). This CDR3 is 14 amino acids long. Germline V gene lookup returns CDR1 DFQATT and CDR2 SNEGSKA (reference sequence). Trimming took 1 base from V and 1 from J, leaving 10 bases between them. CDR3 DNA: TGCAGTGCTAGAGTGACAGGACTTAACTATGGCTACACCTTC. It translates to CSARVTGLNYGYTF.

This clonotype showed up just once. The CDR3 region has the DNA TGTGCCAGCAGTTCCCGACCGAGGGAGAGAGACAGCTATAAATCCTACGAGCAGTACTTC. This codes for CASSSRPRERDSYKSYEQYF. The chain carries TRBV6-2 or TRBV6-3 and TRBJ2-7; D possibly matches TRBD1 or TRBD2 (5 bases each). Germline CDR1 reads MNHEY; CDR2 reads SVGEGT. V was trimmed by 4 bases and J by 1 base, leaving 29 bases between them. The CDR3 is 20 residues long.

Notes on this clonotype: At one end, the junction sequence differs from germline, possibly due to a read error. The V gene is TRBV5-6, the J gene TRBJ2-3; 10 bases agree with TRBD2. The germline V gene has CDR1 SGHDT and CDR2 YYEEEE. The CDR3 is 16 residues long. The CDR3 protein is CASIHLTGTSADTRYF. The CDR3 DNA follows: TGTGCCAGCATCCACCTAACCGGGACTAGCGCCGATACGCGGTATTTT.

This clonotype showed up just once. The chain combines TRBV27 with TRBJ1-2, with D perhaps matching TRBD1 (5 bases). CDR1 and CDR2 (germline): MNHEY, SMNVEV (reference sequence). V was pared by 5 bases and J by 4 bases, with 23 bases between. The CDR3 covers 17 residues. As DNA, the CDR3 is TGTGCCAGCAGTCCACACACCTACTCGACAGAAACCTATGGCTACACCTTC. Translation: CASSPHTYSTETYGYTF.

The chain has TRBV4-2 and TRBJ1-4, with D hard to call. The CDR3 runs to 15 residues. Germline assignment: CDR1 LGHNA and CDR2 YNFKEQ. The ends were cut back, 3 bases at V and 10 bases at J, with 18 bases in the middle. CDR3 DNA sequence: TGTGCCAGCAGCCATTCGACTGAGAGGCAAGCAAAACTGTTTTTT. This sequence encodes CASSHSTERQAKLFF.

V and J are TRBV6-5 and TRBJ1-1, with D possibly TRBD1 on 5 matching bases. Germline V gene data show CDR1 as MNHEY and CDR2 as SVGAGI. The CDR3 has 15 amino acids. V lost 0 bases, J lost 4 bases, and 12 bases lay in between. CDR3 sequence: CASSYSTVVGTEAFF. DNA of the CDR3: TGTGCCAGCAGTTACTCGACAGTCGTCGGCACTGAAGCTTTCTTT.

The chain links TRBV27 to TRBJ1-1, with D perhaps TRBD1 (6 bases). V gave up 7 bases and J gave up 5 bases, with 17 bases separating them. The CDR3 totals 14 residues. The germline CDR1 and CDR2 sequences are MNHEY and SMNVEV (reference sequence). The CDR3 DNA reads as TGTGCCAGCATGTGGGGGCAGGGTGGGACTGAAGCTTTCTTT. It yields the protein CASMWGQGGTEAFF.

The chain recombines TRBV7-2 with TRBJ1-4; D is perhaps TRBD1 (6 bases). This CDR3 comprises 16 residues. V shed 1 base and J shed 4 bases, with 13 bases lying between them. CDR1 and CDR2 from the germline V gene are SGHTA and FQGNSA. The CDR3 spells CASSLVPGHLNEKLFF. In DNA form, the CDR3 reads TGTGCCAGCAGCTTAGTTCCGGGACACCTTAATGAAAAACTGTTTTTT.

J is TRBJ2-7 and V is TRBV29-1; TRBD1 matches at 9 bases. The germline V gene has CDR1 SQVTM and CDR2 ANQGSEA. Unmatched junction bases numbered 17, after V lost 5 bases and J lost 6 bases. The CDR3 contains 16 residues. The CDR3 nucleotides read TGCAGCGTTAGTGTGACAGGGGGGATCGGCTCACGCGAGCAGTACTTC. Protein: CSVSVTGGIGSREQYF.